Below are 21 T cell receptor beta chains sequenced from a single sample in a study of OX40 agonist ivuxolimab in advanced cancers. Clones were read by immunoSEQ multiplex PCR, and TCRdb kept only the in-frame ones, dropping some. The sample lists approximately 100,000 clones, just over 90% occurring once. The specimen was CD4+ or CD8+ T cells sorted from blood, collected in a trial of the OX40 agonist ivuxolimab. These receptors were obtained from an adult with an advanced solid tumor such as melanoma, head and neck, liver or kidney cancer.

The genes are TRBV7-2 and TRBJ2-1, with TRBD2 as a possible D gene (5 bases). CDR3 length equals 15 residues. The V end was cut by 5 bases, the J end by 6 bases, with 17 bases between. Germline CDR1 and CDR2: SGHTA and FQGNSA. CDR3 DNA sequence: TGTGCCAGCAGCCCCCGGGAAGGGCAATTCAATGAGCAGTTCTTC. Translated: CASSPREGQFNEQFF.

This clone has a single count. The CDR3 loop is CASSSNTVGQYF. CDR3 sequence (DNA): TGTGCCAGCAGCAGCAATACCGTAGGGCAGTATTTT. The chain is built from TRBV27 and TRBJ2-3; no clear D. The length of the CDR3 is 12 residues. V was clipped by 6 bases and J by 11 bases, with 15 bases between them. Germline values: CDR1 MNHEY, CDR2 SMNVEV (reference sequence).

A remark on this clone: One end of the junction varies from germline; a read error may be responsible. The chain combines TRBV7-7 with TRBJ2-7; the match to TRBD2 covers 7 bases. Germline loops: CDR1 SSHAT, CDR2 FNYEAQ (reference sequence). This CDR3 has 13 residues. CDR3 protein: CASSPVWGGEQYF. DNA for the CDR3: TGTGCTAGCAGCCCCGTTTGGGGGGGCGAGCAGTACTTC.

The chain employs TRBV30 and TRBJ1-3, with D hard to call. Trimming took 5 bases from V and 4 from J, leaving 6 bases between them. This CDR3 spans 11 amino acids. Germline CDR1 is GTSNPN and CDR2 is SVGIG (reference sequence). The CDR3 DNA follows: TGTGCCTGGGAATCAGGAAACACCATATATTTT. Translating gives CAWESGNTIYF.

The chain combines TRBV18 with TRBJ1-1; D is unclear. The CDR3 extends over 14 amino acids. Germline loops: CDR1 KGHSH, CDR2 LQKENI. Trimming took off 2 bases at V and 1 base at J, with 8 bases between the two ends. This CDR3 reads CASSPSPTNTEAFF. The CDR3 DNA sequence: TGTGCCAGCTCACCAAGTCCCACGAACACTGAAGCTTTCTTT.

The chain joins TRBV7-2 to TRBJ2-1; D is unresolved. The CDR3 runs 15 residues. CDR1 SGHTA and CDR2 FQGNSA come from the germline V gene. Trimming took 1 base from V and 8 from J, leaving 15 bases between them. The CDR3 protein is CASSLVWSAGHEQFF. The CDR3 coding sequence is TGTGCCAGCAGCTTAGTTTGGTCGGCCGGACATGAGCAGTTCTTC.

The chain joins TRBV10-3 to TRBJ1-1; possible D gene TRBD1, 6 bases. Trimming stripped 10 bases from V and 5 bases from J, with 17 bases between. Germline CDR1 ENHRY, CDR2 SYGVKD. This CDR3 region has 13 residues. The CDR3 sequence is CATGGQGETEAFF. CDR3 in DNA: TGTGCCACGGGGGGGCAGGGAGAGACTGAAGCTTTCTTT.

V is TRBV4-2 and J is TRBJ2-3; 9 positions agree with TRBD2. With 4 bases clipped from V and 2 bases from J, the junction kept 4 bases outside the gene matches. There are 15 residues in the CDR3. CDR1 is LGHNA, CDR2 YNFKEQ, per germline. The CDR3 reads CASSRGGGTTDTQYF. CDR3 bases: TGTGCCAGCAGCCGCGGGGGGGGTACCACAGATACGCAGTATTTT.

The gene calls are TRBV7-8 and TRBJ2-7; D not certain. The germline CDR1 and CDR2 sequences are SGHVS and FQNEAQ. The CDR3 length is 11 residues. V lost 3 bases and J 5 bases, leaving 5 bases between the germline ends. The CDR3: CASSLVHEQYF. The CDR3 DNA reads TGTGCCAGCAGCTTGGTCCACGAGCAGTACTTC.

The chain couples TRBV6-5 to TRBJ2-2; D perhaps matches TRBD2 (6 bases). Trimming pared 0 bases from V and 3 bases from J, leaving 8 bases between. This CDR3 comprises 15 residues. The germline V gene encodes CDR1 MNHEY and CDR2 SVGAGI. The CDR3 sequence: CASSYSGGDTGELFF. The CDR3 DNA reads as TGTGCCAGCAGTTACTCGGGGGGAGACACCGGGGAGCTGTTTTTT.

The CDR3 spells CASGRRGSVEQYF. Here the CDR3 DNA reads TGTGCCAGCGGCCGGAGAGGGTCGGTCGAGCAGTACTTC. The chain carries TRBV7-8 and TRBJ2-7; TRBD2 is a possible D gene (5 bases). The germline V and J ends were trimmed by 8 bases and 6 bases, with 17 bases remaining between them. CDR1 and CDR2 from the germline V gene are SGHVS and FQNEAQ. The CDR3 runs to 13 residues. Supplemented by reference TRBV7-8 and TRBJ2-7, the full variable domain reads GAGVSQSPRYKVAKRGQDVALRCDPISGHVSLFWYQQALGQGPEFLTYFQNEAQLDKSGLPSDRFFAERPEGSVSTLKIQRTQQEDSAVYLCASGRRGSVEQYFGPGTRLTVT.

This rearrangement joins TRBV6-1 to TRBJ2-3; D gene unclear. CDR1 is MNHNS and CDR2 is SASEGT in the germline V gene. The CDR3 covers 13 residues. Trimming cost V 5 bases and J 4 bases, with 10 bases left between them. This CDR3 reads CASSSRAADTQYF. The CDR3 DNA reads as TGTGCCAGCAGTTCCCGTGCCGCAGATACGCAGTATTTT.

This clone was counted a single time. The chain links TRBV7-2 to TRBJ1-5; D unresolved. Per germline, CDR1 SGHTA and CDR2 FQGNSA. V gave up 1 base and J gave up 0 bases, with 7 bases separating them. There are 15 residues in the CDR3. CDR3 loop: CASSLDRYSNQPQHF. CDR3 DNA sequence: TGTGCCAGCAGCTTAGACAGATATAGCAATCAGCCCCAGCATTTT.

The CDR3 DNA follows: TGTGCCAGTAGTATAATCGGACAGGGTACTGAGCAGTTCTTC. Translation: CASSIIGQGTEQFF. The V gene is TRBV19, the J gene TRBJ2-1, with 8 nucleotides matching TRBD1. With V trimmed by 2 bases and J by 9 bases, 6 bases remained unmatched. The germline V gene has CDR1 LNHDA and CDR2 SQIVND (reference sequence). The CDR3 has 14 residues.

This chain joins TRBV28 and TRBJ2-3; no firm D call. There are 12 residues in the CDR3. The germline V gene has CDR1 MDHEN and CDR2 SYDVKM. Trimming pared 6 bases from V and 0 bases from J, leaving 4 bases between. The CDR3 reads CASRRSTDTQYF. The CDR3 DNA reads TGTGCCAGCAGGAGGAGCACAGATACGCAGTATTTT.

Details on this clone: At one end the junction does not follow the germline gene, possibly because of a read error. The chain has TRBV25-1 and TRBJ1-3; no clear D. The CDR3 has 15 residues. The germline CDR1 and CDR2 sequences are MGHDK and SYGVNS. The CDR3 region is CASSESSARGNTIYF. Written as DNA, the CDR3 is TGTGCCAGCAGCGAATCGTCTGCGCGTGGAAACACCATATATTTT.

The V gene is TRBV5-1, the J gene TRBJ2-1; perhaps D is TRBD1 or TRBD2 (5 bases each). Germline CDR1 reads SGHRS; CDR2 reads YFSETQ. V dropped 1 base and J dropped 7 bases, with 9 bases sitting between them. The CDR3 spans 13 residues. The CDR3 sequence: CASSLSWGNEQFF. DNA of the CDR3: TGCGCCAGCAGCTTGAGCTGGGGGAATGAGCAGTTCTTC.

The CDR3 here is CASSPGRNEQFF. The CDR3 DNA sequence: TGTGCCAGCAGCCCAGGGAGGAATGAGCAGTTCTTC. V usage is TRBV5-8 and J usage is TRBJ2-1, with D tentatively TRBD2 (6 bases). Trimming removed 4 bases from V and 7 bases from J, with 9 bases in between. The length of the CDR3 is 12 residues. In germline, CDR1 is SGHTS, CDR2 YDEGEE. Combining the CDR3 with reference TRBV5-8 and TRBJ2-1 gives the whole variable domain EAGVTQSPTHLIKTRGQQATLRCSPISGHTSVYWYQQALGLGLQFLLWYDEGEERNRGNFPPRFSGRQFPNYSSELNVNALELEDSALYLCASSPGRNEQFFGPGTRLTVL.

CDR3 DNA: TGTGCCAGCAGCGCCAGGGAGACTGAAGCTTTCTTT. It encodes CASSARETEAFF. The chain has TRBV7-8 and TRBJ1-1; possibly TRBD1 for D (5 bases). Germline loops: CDR1 SGHVS, CDR2 FQNEAQ. This CDR3 comprises 12 residues. The ends were cut back, 5 bases at V and 5 bases at J, with 9 bases in the middle. Using reference TRBV7-8 and TRBJ1-1 for the parts outside the CDR3, the full variable domain is GAGVSQSPRYKVAKRGQDVALRCDPISGHVSLFWYQQALGQGPEFLTYFQNEAQLDKSGLPSDRFFAERPEGSVSTLKIQRTQQEDSAVYLCASSARETEAFFGQGTRLTVV.

This clone was detected once. As DNA, the CDR3 is TGCGCCAGCAGCCCAGGGGGGCAGGGGCGGGATGAGCAGTTCTTC. Its protein product is CASSPGGQGRDEQFF. The chain recombines TRBV4-1 with TRBJ2-1, with D possibly matching TRBD1 (7 bases). CDR3 length: 15 amino acids. Between the trimmed V and J ends, which lost 4 bases and 8 bases, there was a span of 18 bases. The germline V gene encodes CDR1 MGHRA and CDR2 YSYEKL.

The chain couples TRBV28 to TRBJ1-3; TRBD1 matches 9 bases. The V gene end was trimmed by 5 bases and the J gene end by 1 base; junction bases not matched to a gene: 6. The CDR3 contains 16 residues. Germline CDR1 and CDR2: MDHEN and SYDVKM. CDR3 region: CASSGAGTGSGNTIYF. The CDR3 DNA sequence: TGTGCCAGCAGTGGCGCGGGGACAGGGTCTGGAAACACCATATATTTT.